This is a list of T cell receptor beta chains from one sample in a study of blood T cells in healthy people across ages. TCRdb used MiXCR to reprocess the 5' RACE reads, holding one entry per CDR3 protein. There are 1.2 million to 1.5 million distinct CDR3 sequences in the sample; 45% to 70% occur only once, and 6.5% to 8.5% lies in the top ten. Sequences were obtained from blood. These TCRs come from a man aged 18 to 35 in good health. Both conserved end residues are part of each CDR3. A D gene is named only where the DNA matches it firmly. Expanded clones are given a class, and other clones once, few, many or no size at all.

V gene	clone size	J gene	D gene	CDR3 DNA	CDR3 protein
TRBV27	few	TRBJ1-2	.	TGTGCCAGCAGCCCAGCGGGGGCAGGCTACACCTTC	CASSPAGAGYTF
TRBV4-2	.	TRBJ1-5	TRBD1	TGTGCCAGCAGACCGGACAGGAGTTACGGTCAGCCCCAGCATTTT	CASRPDRSYGQPQHF
TRBV7-9	few	TRBJ2-1	TRBD1	TGTGCCAGCAGCTTCGTCCAGGGGGCCGTGAATGAGCAGTTCTTC	CASSFVQGAVNEQFF
TRBV11-2	.	TRBJ2-7	TRBD1	TGTGCCAGCAGCTCCTTAAGGACAGGGAGCTCCTACGAGCAGTACTTC	CASSSLRTGSSYEQYF
TRBV20-1	.	TRBJ2-3	TRBD2	TGCAGTGCCACCGCCTTAGCGGGCTGGACAGATACGCAGTATTTT	CSATALAGWTDTQYF
TRBV4-1	.	TRBJ2-1	TRBD1	TGCGCCAGCAGCCAAGTCGGGACAGGGAGGATCAATGAGCAGTTCTTC	CASSQVGTGRINEQFF
TRBV2	.	TRBJ2-7	TRBD1	TGTGCCAGCAGTGAGCGCGACAGGGCCGAGCAGTACTTC	CASSERDRAEQYF
TRBV10-3	.	TRBJ2-6	.	TGTGCCATCAGTGAGTCGCCCTCTGGGGCCAACGTCCTGACTTTC	CAISESPSGANVLTF
TRBV29-1	.	TRBJ2-3	TRBD2	TGCAGCGCCACTCCCCTAGCGGGAAGCACAGATACGCAGTATTTT	CSATPLAGSTDTQYF
TRBV6-5	.	TRBJ1-1	.	TGTGCCAGCAGCCCCCGGGGCAAGGTTATGAACACTGAAGCTTTCTTT	CASSPRGKVMNTEAFF
TRBV7-9	.	TRBJ2-3	TRBD2	TGTGCCAGCAGCGAGGGACTAGCGGGAGGTCCGCAGTATTTT	CASSEGLAGGPQYF
TRBV29-1	few	TRBJ2-7	.	TGCAGCGTTGAAACAGACAAAGAACGCTACGAGCAGTACTTC	CSVETDKERYEQYF
TRBV2	once	TRBJ2-3	.	TGTGCCAGCAGAAAAAACGGCGGGTACACAGATACGCAGTATTTT	CASRKNGGYTDTQYF
TRBV4-2	few	TRBJ2-4	TRBD2	TGTGCCAGCAGCCAAGATTTGGGGGGGGTCATTCAGTACTTC	CASSQDLGGVIQYF
TRBV15	few	TRBJ1-1	.	TGTGCCACCAGCAGAGAGGGTAACACTGAAGCTTTCTTT	CATSREGNTEAFF
TRBV25-1	few	TRBJ2-1	.	TGTGCCAGCGCGTCAGGGGATGAGCAGTTCTTC	CASASGDEQFF
TRBV5-1	few	TRBJ2-7	TRBD2	TGCGCCAGCAGCCTGCTAGCGGGTTCCATCTACGAGCAGTACTTC	CASSLLAGSIYEQYF
TRBV4-1	.	TRBJ1-5	.	TGCGCCAGCAGCCAATTTTCGCAGGCGAATCAGCCCCAGCATTTT	CASSQFSQANQPQHF
TRBV4-1	.	TRBJ2-7	.	TGCGCCAGCAGCACCTTGGTCGAAAACTACGAGCAGTACTTC	CASSTLVENYEQYF
TRBV20-1	few	TRBJ2-5	.	TGCAGTGCTAGGCCCACTAGCTCTGAGACCCAGTACTTC	CSARPTSSETQYF
TRBV9	.	TRBJ2-3	TRBD2	TGTGCCAGCAGCGTAGTTGGCGGGGGGAGCACAGATACGCAGTATTTT	CASSVVGGGSTDTQYF
TRBV10-2	once	TRBJ2-7	.	TGCGCCAGCAGTGAGTCTCACAGCCCCGAGCAGTACTTC	CASSESHSPEQYF
TRBV4-3	.	TRBJ1-1	.	TGCGCCAGCAGCCAAGAGGGTTTACAGGACCTTGAAGCTTTCTTT	CASSQEGLQDLEAFF
TRBV12-3/TRBV12-4	few	TRBJ2-7	.	TGTGCCAGCAGTTGGGGGCACTACGAGCAGTACTTC	CASSWGHYEQYF
TRBV6-6	.	TRBJ2-7	TRBD1	TGTGCCAGCGGAGGGACAGGGCAAGGATCTCGCTACGAGCAGTACTTC	CASGGTGQGSRYEQYF
TRBV29-1	.	TRBJ2-5	.	TGCAGCGTCCTTTGGGGGTATAATGAGCAGTACTTC	CSVLWGYNEQYF
TRBV27	.	TRBJ2-3	TRBD2	TGTGCCAGCAGTTTATCTTGGGGGGGGGTACCCACAGATACGCAGTATTTT	CASSLSWGGVPTDTQYF
TRBV12-3/TRBV12-4	.	TRBJ2-5	TRBD2	TGTGCCAGCAGGCCGTGGAAGGTTGGGCGGGGGTTTTTAGGAGAGACCCAGTACTTC	CASRPWKVGRGFLGETQYF
TRBV12-3/TRBV12-4	.	TRBJ1-1	TRBD1	TGTGCCAGCAGTGGTGAGGGACAGAAGAACACTGAAGCTTTCTTT	CASSGEGQKNTEAFF
TRBV7-6	.	TRBJ1-5	.	TGTGCCAGCAGCCGATTCTGGGGTTCAGATCAGCCCCAGCATTTT	CASSRFWGSDQPQHF
TRBV28	many	TRBJ2-6	.	TGTGCCAGCAGTCCCCCGTTTTCTGGGGCCAACGTCCTGACTTTC	CASSPPFSGANVLTF
TRBV4-3	.	TRBJ2-1	.	TGCGCCAGCAGCCAAGATTGGGGGGCAGTTGGGCAGTTCTTC	CASSQDWGAVGQFF
TRBV1	once	TRBJ2-5	.	TGCACCAGCAGCAGCCGGGAGACCTCCAAAGAGACCCAGTACTTC	CTSSSRETSKETQYF
TRBV9	few	TRBJ2-6	TRBD1	TGTGCCAGCAGCGTGACAGGGGAGACTGGGGCCAACGTCCTGACTTTC	CASSVTGETGANVLTF
TRBV2	.	TRBJ2-1	TRBD1	TGTGCCAGCAGTGAATTTGACAGGGGGCTGGGTGAGCAGTTCTTC	CASSEFDRGLGEQFF
TRBV15	once	TRBJ1-2	.	TGTGCCACCAGCAGAGTCGGGGGGCTTGGCTATGGCTACACCTTC	CATSRVGGLGYGYTF
TRBV9	few	TRBJ2-7	TRBD2	TGTGCCAGCAGCGTAGGGGTAGCGGGAGTGCACGAGCAGTACTTC	CASSVGVAGVHEQYF
TRBV2	few	TRBJ2-5	TRBD2	TGTGCCAGCAGTATGACTAGCGGGATTGAGACCCAGTACTTC	CASSMTSGIETQYF
TRBV24-1	few	TRBJ2-3	.	TGTGCCACCAGTGATCCAGCCACAGATACGCAGTATTTT	CATSDPATDTQYF
TRBV6-2/TRBV6-3	.	TRBJ2-6	TRBD2	TGTGCCAGCAGATCCCGGGGGGGACCCTCTGTGGGGGCCAACGTCCTGACTTTC	CASRSRGGPSVGANVLTF
TRBV4-1	.	TRBJ1-1	.	TGCGCCAGCACCCTATCGGGTCCCACTGAAGCTTTCTTT	CASTLSGPTEAFF
TRBV20-1	few	TRBJ1-2	.	TGCAGTGCTAGAGTGGGGTGGAATGGCTACACCTTC	CSARVGWNGYTF
TRBV4-1	.	TRBJ1-1	.	TGCGCCAGCAGCCCCCGCCAGGCCTGGAACACTGAAGCTTTCTTT	CASSPRQAWNTEAFF
TRBV29-1	.	TRBJ2-5	.	TGCAGCGTTGTGGATGGGGCTGCCCCTATTAATGAGCAGTACTTC	CSVVDGAAPINEQYF
TRBV20-1	.	TRBJ1-2	.	TGCAGTGCTAGTTCTACCCGGGGTGTCGGCTATGGCTACACCTTC	CSASSTRGVGYGYTF
TRBV3-1	few	TRBJ2-5	.	TGTGCCAGCAGCCGGCCCTCTCCTAGCAGCCAAGAGACCCAGTACTTC	CASSRPSPSSQETQYF
TRBV29-1	few	TRBJ2-1	TRBD2	TGCAGCGTGGCCCTAGCGGGGGCCTACAATGAGCAGTTCTTC	CSVALAGAYNEQFF
TRBV6-2/TRBV6-3	few	TRBJ2-1	.	TGTGCCAGCAGTCTACTAACCAATGAGCAGTTCTTC	CASSLLTNEQFF
TRBV5-1	few	TRBJ2-5	.	TGCGCCAGCAGCTTGGCCCTGGCGGGCAACTTACAAGAGACCCAGTACTTC	CASSLALAGNLQETQYF
TRBV18	.	TRBJ2-5	.	TGTGCCAGCTCACCACGAGCCCCGGACAGCGGGACTCTAAACAATGAGCAGTACTTC	CASSPRAPDSGTLNNEQYF